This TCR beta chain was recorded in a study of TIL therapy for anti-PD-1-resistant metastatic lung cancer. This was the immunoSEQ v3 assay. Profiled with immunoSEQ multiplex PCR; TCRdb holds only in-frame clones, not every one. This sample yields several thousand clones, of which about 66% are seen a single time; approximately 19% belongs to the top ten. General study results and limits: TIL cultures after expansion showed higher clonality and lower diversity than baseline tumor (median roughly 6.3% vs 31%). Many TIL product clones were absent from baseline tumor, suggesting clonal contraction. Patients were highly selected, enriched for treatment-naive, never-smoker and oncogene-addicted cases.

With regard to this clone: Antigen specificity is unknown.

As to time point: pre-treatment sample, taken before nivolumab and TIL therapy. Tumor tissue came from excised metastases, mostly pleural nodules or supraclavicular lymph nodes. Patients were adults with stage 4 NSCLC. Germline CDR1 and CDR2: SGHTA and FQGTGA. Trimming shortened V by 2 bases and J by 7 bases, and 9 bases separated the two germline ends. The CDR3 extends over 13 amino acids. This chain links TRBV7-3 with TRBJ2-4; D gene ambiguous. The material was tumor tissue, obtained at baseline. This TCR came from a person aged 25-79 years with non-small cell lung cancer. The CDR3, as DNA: TGTGCCAGCAGCTTAGGCAGGAATAACATTCAGTACTTC. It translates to CASSLGRNNIQYF.